The clone carrying this T cell receptor (beta chain) has a count of ten or more. As yet, its antigen is unknown. This record comes from a study of T cell repertoires in cytomegalovirus infection. CDR3 length: 15 amino acids. V gave up 0 bases and J gave up 5 bases, with 10 bases separating them. MiXCR was run by TCRdb on the reads, yielding one entry per CDR3 protein. Of approximately 990,000 distinct CDR3 sequences in the sample, around 32% were seen once. The chain recombines TRBV12-3 or TRBV12-4 with TRBJ1-4; D uncertain. Sequences were derived from cultured CD8+ T cells from PBMCs, sampled from culture after CMV antigen stimulation. This clonotype originated in a human donor in good health (CMV status not recorded). Some clones in this sample may be carry-over from other donors' samples. DNA of the CDR3: TGTGCCAGCAGTTTAGCTGGAATTGGGAATGAAAAACTGTTTTTT. Translating it yields CASSLAGIGNEKLFF.